The 2 T cell receptor beta chains presented below share a single source sample, sequenced in a study of blood T cell repertoires in COVID-19. Sequencing was performed with immunoSEQ multiplex PCR; in TCRdb, only in-frame clones are kept and a portion is missing. This table holds some 390,000 clones, about nine tenths found once. The sequencing sample was made of peripheral blood. Source of these receptors: a middle-aged woman with COVID-19, enrolled during active disease.

This clone was seen only once. V and J are TRBV7-6 and TRBJ1-4, with D tentatively TRBD1 (6 bases). With 5 bases removed from V and 0 bases from J, the gap between germline ends came to 10 bases. The germline CDR1 and CDR2 sequences are SGHVS and FNYEAQ. CDR3 length equals 15 residues. The DNA of the CDR3 is TGTGCCAGCAGCCCCCCAGGGGCAACTAATGAAAAACTGTTTTTT. Translating it yields CASSPPGATNEKLFF.

The gene calls are TRBV14 and TRBJ1-1; tentatively, D is TRBD1 (6 bases). Germline CDR1 is SGHDN and CDR2 is FVKESK. V was cut by 3 bases and J by 3 bases, with 11 bases left in between. The CDR3 totals 14 residues. The CDR3 bases are TGTGCCAGCAGCCATCTCCCAGGGGACACTGAAGCTTTCTTT. Translated: CASSHLPGDTEAFF.